A single sample is the source of the 2 T cell receptor beta chains below, sequenced in a study of cytomegalovirus exposure and HLA in healthy donors. Assay: immunoSEQ multiplex PCR; the TCRdb copy retains only in-frame clones and omits some. In the table there are 120,000 or so clones, about 90% of which are singletons. Sequencing was carried out using PBMCs. The receptors come from a young man in good health and CMV-seronegative.

V is TRBV2 and J is TRBJ2-7; D possibly corresponds to TRBD2 (5 bases). Germline values: CDR1 SNHLY, CDR2 FYNNEI. Trimming left V 6 bases short and J 2 bases short, with 11 bases between. The CDR3 loop spans 13 amino acids. The CDR3 DNA is TGTGCCAGCAGAACCGAGGGTCCCTACGAGCAGTACTTC. Protein sequence: CASRTEGPYEQYF.

DNA for the CDR3: TGTGCTAGTGGTCTCTTCAATGAGCAGTTCTTC. It translates to CASGLFNEQFF. This rearrangement joins TRBV12-5 to TRBJ2-1, with D unclear. Germline V gene sequence: CDR1 LGHNT, CDR2 FRNRAP. V dropped 5 bases and J dropped 6 bases, with 5 bases sitting between them. The CDR3 has 11 amino acids.